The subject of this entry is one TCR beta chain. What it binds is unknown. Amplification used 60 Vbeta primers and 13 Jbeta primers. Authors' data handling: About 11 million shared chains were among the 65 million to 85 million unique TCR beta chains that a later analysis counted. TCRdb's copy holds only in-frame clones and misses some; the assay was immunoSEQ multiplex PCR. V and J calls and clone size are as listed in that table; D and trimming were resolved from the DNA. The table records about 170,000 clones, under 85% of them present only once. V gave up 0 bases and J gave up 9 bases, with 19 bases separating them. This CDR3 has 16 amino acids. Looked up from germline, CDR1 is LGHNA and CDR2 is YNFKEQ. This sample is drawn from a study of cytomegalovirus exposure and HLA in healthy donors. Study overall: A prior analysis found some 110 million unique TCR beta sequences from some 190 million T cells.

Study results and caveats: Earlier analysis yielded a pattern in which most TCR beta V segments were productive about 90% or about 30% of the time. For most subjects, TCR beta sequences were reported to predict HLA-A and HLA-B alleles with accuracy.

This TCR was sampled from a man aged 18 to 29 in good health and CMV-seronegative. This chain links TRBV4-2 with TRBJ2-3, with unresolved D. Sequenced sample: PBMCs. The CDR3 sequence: CASSQDAQPKLRTQYF. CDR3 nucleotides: TGTGCCAGCAGCCAAGACGCACAGCCTAAGCTTCGGACGCAGTATTTT.